This T cell receptor beta chain emerged from a study of a mutant IDH1 vaccine in newly diagnosed glioma. About the study: Treatment recipients were about 60% male and about 40% female, and their mean age was roughly 44 years. In the visit schedule, V12 fell in week 35, while V13 fell in week 47.

Study-wide points: Evidence of vaccine-induced immune responses was documented in approximately 93% of patients.

Time point described: week 35, safety follow-up. The investigators gave 300 ug of mutant IDH1 20-mer peptide in each vaccine dose, together with topical imiquimod. Eight vaccinations reached patients in weeks 1, 3, 5, 7, 11, 15, 19 and 23. On this clone itself: Its antigen is still unknown.

Germline CDR1 SGHNT, CDR2 YENEEA. The CDR3 is made up of 15 amino acids. V was pared by 4 bases and J by 6 bases, with 16 bases between. TCRdb's copy holds only in-frame clones and misses some; the assay was immunoSEQ multiplex PCR. The table shows fewer than 45,000 clones, with about four fifths occurring only once. Specimen: PBMCs, collected from a glioma patient whose treatment included an IDH1 peptide vaccine. The TCR sequence derives from a woman in her forties with glioma. Some clones in this sample may be carry-over from other donors' samples. This rearrangement joins TRBV11-3 to TRBJ2-1; D is ambiguous. The CDR3 spells CASSSTYGWGNEQFF. The CDR3 bases are TGTGCCAGCAGCTCGACCTACGGCTGGGGCAATGAGCAGTTCTTC.